These T cell receptor beta chains were read from a single sample in a study of blood T cells in healthy people across ages. A single record per CDR3 protein comes from TCRdb applying MiXCR to the 5' RACE reads. This repertoire shows about 1.5 million distinct CDR3 sequences, 40% to 50% found once; its top ten account for less than 8%. Sequencing input: blood. The receptors here all came from a woman under 30 in good health. Both conserved end residues are part of each CDR3. The D gene is left open where the match is weak. Size tells how often a clone was seen (once, few, many) or the class of an expanded clone, and some rows leave it out.

V	size	J	length	D	CDR3	DNA
TRBV12-3/TRBV12-4	-	TRBJ2-1	14	TRBD2	CASSLGTSVDEQFF	TGTGCCAGCAGTTTGGGGACTAGCGTCGATGAGCAGTTCTTC
TRBV10-3	once	TRBJ1-2	15	-	CAISYEGGEFDGYTF	TGTGCCATCAGTTACGAAGGCGGGGAGTTTGATGGCTACACCTTC
TRBV3-1	few	TRBJ2-3	15	TRBD2	CASSGLAGRRDTQYF	TGTGCCAGCAGCGGACTAGCGGGAAGGCGAGATACGCAGTATTTT
TRBV7-9	-	TRBJ1-4	15	-	CASTLMGQINEKLFF	TGTGCCAGCACCCTGATGGGCCAAATAAATGAAAAACTGTTTTTT
TRBV18	many	TRBJ2-7	11	-	CASSPTYEQYF	TGTGCCAGCTCACCTACCTACGAGCAGTACTTC
TRBV6-1	-	TRBJ1-1	14	TRBD1	CASRVGTENTEAFF	TGTGCCAGCAGAGTAGGGACAGAGAACACTGAAGCTTTCTTT
TRBV5-1	-	TRBJ2-4	16	TRBD2	CASSQGLAGGGYIQYF	TGCGCCAGCAGCCAGGGACTAGCGGGAGGTGGTTACATTCAGTACTTC
TRBV20-1	-	TRBJ1-4	12	-	CSAPQGNRELFF	TGCAGTGCTCCGCAAGGGAACAGAGAACTGTTTTTT
TRBV5-4	-	TRBJ2-3	16	-	CASSMAGQTSTDTQYF	TGTGCCAGCAGCATGGCAGGGCAGACTAGCACAGATACGCAGTATTTT
TRBV29-1	-	TRBJ1-6	13	-	CSVRRENNSPLHF	TGCAGCGTCCGCAGAGAAAATAATTCACCCCTCCACTTT
TRBV7-2	-	TRBJ2-7	15	TRBD2	CASSHTSGSYNEQYF	TGTGCCAGCAGCCATACTAGCGGGAGTTACAATGAGCAGTACTTC
TRBV10-1	-	TRBJ2-1	16	TRBD2	CASSEGLAGGNNEQFF	TGCGCCAGCAGTGAGGGACTAGCGGGGGGTAACAATGAGCAGTTCTTC
TRBV6-2/TRBV6-3	-	TRBJ2-7	11	-	CASSWAFEQYF	TGTGCCAGCAGTTGGGCTTTCGAGCAGTACTTC
TRBV7-2	-	TRBJ1-4	16	-	CASSRTRAGANEKLFF	TGTGCCAGCAGCCGAACCAGGGCGGGTGCTAATGAAAAACTGTTTTTT
TRBV11-1	-	TRBJ2-4	13	-	CASSLGTPNIQYF	TGTGCCAGCAGCTTAGGGACTCCAAACATTCAGTACTTC
TRBV6-5	-	TRBJ2-3	15	TRBD1	CASRAGTGGTDTQYF	TGTGCCAGCAGGGCCGGGACAGGCGGCACAGATACGCAGTATTTT
TRBV6-5	many	TRBJ1-2	12	-	CASSAGFYGYTF	TGTGCCAGCAGTGCTGGGTTCTATGGCTACACCTTC
TRBV25-1	few	TRBJ2-1	14	TRBD2	CASSDPSGGVEQFF	TGTGCCAGCAGTGATCCTAGCGGCGGTGTAGAGCAGTTCTTC
TRBV7-2	once	TRBJ1-1	14	-	CASSLNYRIPEAFF	TGTGCCAGCAGCTTAAATTATCGTATACCTGAAGCTTTCTTT
TRBV12-3/TRBV12-4	-	TRBJ2-3	12	-	CASTEGGRELYF	TGTGCCAGCACCGAGGGGGGACGAGAGTTGTATTTT
TRBV14	-	TRBJ1-2	15	TRBD1	CASSQDISRGHGYTF	TGTGCCAGCAGCCAAGATATTAGCAGGGGGCATGGCTACACCTTC
TRBV12-3/TRBV12-4	-	TRBJ1-4	12	-	CASSLGLQKLFF	TGTGCCAGCAGTTTAGGTCTGCAAAAACTGTTTTTT
TRBV20-1	-	TRBJ2-7	14	-	CSASRRLRRYEQYF	TGCAGTGCTAGCCGGCGCCTAAGGCGGTACGAGCAGTACTTC
TRBV4-2	few	TRBJ1-2	16	-	CASSQEGTRVNYGYTF	TGTGCCAGCAGCCAAGAGGGCACAAGGGTAAACTATGGCTACACCTTC
TRBV29-1	-	TRBJ2-1	17	TRBD1	CSVEDQVWTGYYNEQFF	TGCAGCGTTGAAGATCAGGTTTGGACAGGGTATTACAATGAGCAGTTCTTC
TRBV6-6	few	TRBJ1-1	13	-	CASNSGGNTEAFF	TGTGCCAGCAACTCCGGTGGGAACACTGAAGCTTTCTTT
TRBV20-1	-	TRBJ2-3	15	TRBD2	CSARVPSGYTDTQYF	TGCAGTGCTAGAGTCCCTAGCGGATACACAGATACGCAGTATTTT
TRBV25-1	-	TRBJ1-2	13	-	CASSESWQGGYTF	TGTGCCAGCAGTGAATCCTGGCAGGGGGGCTACACCTTC
TRBV6-2/TRBV6-3	-	TRBJ2-1	12	-	CASSSPTNEQFF	TGTGCCAGCAGTTCCCCGACCAATGAGCAGTTCTTC
TRBV4-1	-	TRBJ2-3	18	TRBD2	CASSQDLSPAGVDVTQYF	TGCGCCAGCAGCCAAGATCTCTCCCCAGCGGGAGTTGATGTAACGCAGTATTTT
TRBV7-2	few	TRBJ2-5	15	TRBD2	CASSTRLAGGYEQYF	TGTGCCAGCAGCACTCGACTAGCGGGAGGCTATGAGCAGTACTTC
TRBV5-1	-	TRBJ1-1	16	-	CASSSRAAVANTEAFF	TGCGCCAGCAGCTCGCGAGCCGCGGTAGCGAACACTGAAGCTTTCTTT
TRBV12-3/TRBV12-4	few	TRBJ1-2	15	TRBD1	CASSQGQGVVYGYTF	TGTGCCAGCAGTCAGGGACAGGGGGTGGTCTATGGCTACACCTTC
TRBV20-1	-	TRBJ2-3	15	-	CSARALLDSTDTQYF	TGCAGTGCTAGAGCCCTACTAGATTCCACAGATACGCAGTATTTT
TRBV15	-	TRBJ2-7	16	-	CATSRDKPKPQETRYF	TGTGCCACCAGCAGAGATAAGCCAAAACCTCAAGAGACCCGGTACTTC
TRBV18	few	TRBJ2-3	16	TRBD2	CASSAGTSRLSDTQYF	TGTGCCAGCTCGGCCGGGACTAGCCGCCTTTCAGATACGCAGTATTTT
TRBV10-3	-	TRBJ2-7	15	TRBD1	CAVSDTGTGLDEQYF	TGTGCCGTCAGTGACACCGGGACAGGGTTGGACGAGCAGTACTTC
TRBV20-1	-	TRBJ2-3	16	-	CSASDRGSSSTDTQYF	TGCAGTGCTAGCGATCGTGGCTCCTCTAGCACAGATACGCAGTATTTT
TRBV30	-	TRBJ2-7	12	TRBD2	CAGGLAKYEQYF	TGTGCCGGAGGACTAGCGAAGTACGAGCAGTACTTC
TRBV7-8	few	TRBJ2-1	15	TRBD2	CASRGAGGPNNEQFF	TGTGCCAGCAGGGGAGCGGGAGGGCCAAATAATGAGCAGTTCTTC
TRBV6-2/TRBV6-3	-	TRBJ1-1	16	-	CASSSPAGRPNTEAFF	TGTGCCAGCAGTTCCCCTGCGGGACGGCCGAACACTGAAGCTTTCTTT
TRBV6-1	few	TRBJ2-3	18	-	CASSQVAGVEGPTDTQYF	TGTGCCAGCAGCCAAGTCGCTGGGGTCGAGGGGCCCACAGATACGCAGTATTTT
TRBV11-2	-	TRBJ2-1	16	TRBD2	CASSPEVAGVSNEQFF	TGTGCCAGCAGCCCGGAGGTAGCGGGAGTCTCCAATGAGCAGTTCTTC
TRBV10-2	-	TRBJ2-5	14	TRBD2	CASSGVGRQETQYF	TGCGCCAGCAGTGGGGTCGGGAGGCAAGAGACCCAGTACTTC
TRBV7-9	-	TRBJ1-5	19	-	CASSLDRFWSLKGNQPQHF	TGTGCCAGCAGCTTAGACAGGTTTTGGTCCCTCAAGGGCAATCAGCCCCAGCATTTT
TRBV20-1	few	TRBJ2-7	15	-	CSARDPQGSGDEQYF	TGCAGTGCTAGAGACCCACAGGGATCCGGGGACGAGCAGTACTTC
TRBV20-1	-	TRBJ1-1	12	-	CSFQEPNTEAFF	TGCAGCTTTCAGGAGCCGAACACTGAAGCTTTCTTT
TRBV20-1	-	TRBJ2-5	16	TRBD2	CSARGPLAGVTETQYF	TGCAGTGCTAGAGGCCCCTTAGCGGGAGTTACAGAGACCCAGTACTTC
TRBV11-2	few	TRBJ2-4	11	-	CASSQIAEQYF	TGTGCCAGCAGTCAGATCGCGGAACAGTACTTC
TRBV7-3	few	TRBJ1-2	12	-	CASSPGGFGYTF	TGTGCCAGCAGCCCTGGCGGGTTTGGCTACACCTTC
TRBV10-3	-	TRBJ2-3	15	TRBD2	CAISSRAGGEDTQYF	TGTGCCATCAGTAGTCGGGCGGGGGGGGAAGATACGCAGTATTTT
TRBV11-2	-	TRBJ1-2	13	-	CASSSGPAWGYTF	TGTGCCAGCAGCTCAGGCCCTGCGTGGGGCTACACCTTC
TRBV7-7	-	TRBJ2-1	16	TRBD2	CASSLVEGGPISEQFF	TGTGCCAGCAGCTTAGTTGAGGGAGGGCCGATTAGTGAGCAGTTCTTC
TRBV6-6	-	TRBJ1-5	14	TRBD1	CASGHGTAHQPQHF	TGTGCCAGCGGCCACGGGACAGCACATCAGCCCCAGCATTTT
TRBV7-9	-	TRBJ2-7	14	TRBD2	CASVLAGASYEQYF	TGTGCCAGCGTGCTAGCGGGAGCTTCTTACGAGCAGTACTTC
TRBV20-1	-	TRBJ1-1	15	-	CSARVPQGKDTEAFF	TGCAGTGCTAGAGTTCCCCAGGGGAAGGACACTGAAGCTTTCTTT